One and the same sample provided the 8 T cell receptor beta chains below, sequenced in a study of Graves' ophthalmopathy and Graves' hyperthyroidism. Amplification targeted the TCR beta CDR3 regions, with RNA transcripts as the source material. HTBI-primed RT-PCR formed the first round, and a multiplex PCR formed the second. TCRdb re-analysed the multiplex PCR reads in MiXCR, keeping a single row per CDR3 protein. The sample holds hundreds of thousands of distinct CDR3 sequences; more than 40% are singletons and the top ten take more than 2.5%. Input material: peripheral blood. These receptors were taken from an adult man with Graves' ophthalmopathy.

The CDR3 reads CASSDGTSGGGTQYF. DNA of the CDR3: TGTGCCAGCAGTGACGGGACTAGCGGGGGGGGGACCCAGTACTTC. The rearrangement links TRBV25-1 to TRBJ2-5, with TRBD2 matching 16 bases. CDR1 and CDR2 from the germline V gene are MGHDK and SYGVNS. CDR3 length: 15 residues. V was pared by 3 bases and J by 7 bases, with 2 bases of the junction left unmatched.

The V gene is TRBV2, the J gene TRBJ1-4; weak D call: TRBD1 (5 bases). CDR3 length: 13 amino acids. CDR1 and CDR2 (germline): SNHLY, FYNNEI. With 8 bases removed from V and 7 bases from J, the gap between germline ends came to 14 bases. CDR3 DNA sequence: TGTGCCAGCGGGGGAGGGAGGACTGAAAAACTGTTTTTT. It translates to CASGGGRTEKLFF.

This clonotype appeared a few times. V and J are TRBV12-3 or TRBV12-4 and TRBJ2-5; 9 bases align to TRBD1. Trimming took 6 bases from V and 7 from J; bases not matched to a gene: 21. The CDR3 has 18 residues. CDR3 region: CASSRRTGTGMRGWTQYF. CDR3 DNA sequence: TGTGCCAGCAGCCGTAGAACCGGGACAGGGATGCGGGGGTGGACCCAGTACTTC.

V is TRBV29-1 and J is TRBJ2-5, with D tentatively TRBD2 (6 bases). Germline values: CDR1 SQVTM, CDR2 ANQGSEA. Deletions cut 7 bases from V and 11 bases from J, with 29 bases between. This CDR3 is 15 amino acids long. The CDR3 DNA is TGCAGCGACCCAGACCGAACAGCTAGCGAATGCACGCAGTACTTC. Amino acid sequence: CSDPDRTASECTQYF.

This clonotype occurred many times. The V gene is TRBV20-1, the J gene TRBJ1-4, with D uncertain. The V gene's germline CDR1 is DFQATT and CDR2 SNEGSKA (reference sequence). The CDR3 has 14 amino acids. V dropped 5 bases and J dropped 8 bases, with 18 bases sitting between them. The CDR3 DNA follows: TGCAGTGCTGAGCACCCCTCTTTGGCCGAAAAACTGTTTTTT. Protein sequence: CSAEHPSLAEKLFF.

This clonotype has only a few counts. One end of the junction fails to match germline, which may point to a read error. The gene calls are TRBV10-3 and TRBJ1-5; D perhaps matches TRBD1 (5 bases). Germline CDR1 ENHRY, CDR2 SYGVKD. This CDR3 is built from 14 residues. DNA for the CDR3: TGTGCCAGCAGTGGGTGGCAGGGAGAGGAGCCCCAGCATTTT. Amino acid sequence: CASSGWQGEEPQHF.

The chain employs TRBV14 and TRBJ1-1, with D perhaps TRBD1 (6 bases). Between the trimmed V and J ends, which lost 7 bases and 7 bases, there was a span of 16 bases. The CDR3 runs to 13 residues. The V gene's germline CDR1 is SGHDN and CDR2 FVKESK. The CDR3 sequence is CASTTGGGNEAFF. Here the CDR3 DNA reads TGTGCCAGCACTACCGGGGGCGGTAATGAAGCTTTCTTT.

Note on this clonotype: An end of the junction differs from the germline gene, which may be a read error. This sequence joins TRBV7-9 and TRBJ2-2, with 7 nucleotides matching TRBD1. Germline CDR1 is SEHNR and CDR2 is FQNEAQ (reference sequence). This CDR3 region has 16 residues. The CDR3 sequence is CASRPDRAPNTGELVF. The CDR3 DNA reads as TGTGCCAGCAGGCCAGACAGGGCTCCGAACACCGGGGAGCTGGTTTTT.